These 28 T cell receptor beta chains originate from one sample sequenced in a study of technical replicates of blood from a few donors. TCRdb keeps only in-frame clones here, not all; method: immunoSEQ multiplex PCR. This sample yields more than 90,000 clones, of which almost 96% are seen a single time; approximately 0.23% belongs to the top ten. Sequencing input: T cells isolated from PBMCs. These receptors all stem from a human donor in good health.

The CDR3 DNA is TGCGCCAGCAGCGTAAGGACAGCCTACGAGCAGTACTTC. As protein: CASSVRTAYEQYF. The V gene is TRBV4-1, the J gene TRBJ2-7, with a weak D call TRBD1 (6 bases). The V gene's germline CDR1 is MGHRA and CDR2 YSYEKL. The ends were cut back, 5 bases at V and 2 bases at J, with 10 bases in the middle. There are 13 residues in the CDR3.

The genes are TRBV5-1 and TRBJ2-5; weak D call: TRBD2 (5 bases). Trimming cost V 0 bases and J 2 bases, with 5 bases left between them. Germline values: CDR1 SGHRS, CDR2 YFSETQ. The CDR3 has 13 amino acids. The CDR3 protein is CASSLERQETQYF. CDR3 bases: TGCGCCAGCAGCTTGGAGCGGCAAGAGACCCAGTACTTC.

This chain connects TRBV28 to TRBJ1-2; 9 bases are a match to TRBD1. Trimming took 5 bases from V and 6 from J; bases not matched to a gene: 7. The CDR3 runs to 14 residues. Germline CDR1 is MDHEN and CDR2 is SYDVKM. The CDR3 nucleotides read TGTGCCAGCAGTGGTTGGAGGACAGGGGATGGCTACACCTTC. This sequence encodes CASSGWRTGDGYTF.

V usage is TRBV4-1 and J usage is TRBJ2-7; the D gene is possibly TRBD2 (7 bases). Deletions cut 4 bases from V and 3 bases from J, with 16 bases between. Looked up from germline, CDR1 is MGHRA and CDR2 is YSYEKL. This CDR3 contains 15 residues. DNA of the CDR3: TGCGCCAGCAGCCCGAGGGGGGGGGCGGGCTACGAGCAGTACTTC. It is translated as CASSPRGGAGYEQYF.

The chain joins TRBV10-2 to TRBJ2-7; 8 positions match TRBD2. Germline V gene data show CDR1 as WSHSY and CDR2 as SAAADI. Trimming at V came to 3 bases and at J to 2 bases, leaving 9 bases not matched to a gene. The CDR3 is 16 amino acids. The DNA for the CDR3 is TGCGCCAGCAGTGATCTTCCGACTAGCGCCCCCTACGAGCAGTACTTC. This translates into CASSDLPTSAPYEQYF.

This chain connects TRBV5-1 to TRBJ2-7, with a weak D call TRBD2 (6 bases). The CDR3 consists of 15 residues. Germline CDR1 reads SGHRS; CDR2 reads YFSETQ. With 5 bases removed from V and 0 bases from J, the gap between germline ends came to 15 bases. CDR3: CASSTGGSSSYEQYF. CDR3 nucleotide sequence: TGCGCCAGCAGTACAGGAGGGAGCAGCTCCTACGAGCAGTACTTC.

The chain recombines TRBV7-9 with TRBJ1-1; 7 bases agree with TRBD1. This CDR3 spans 17 amino acids. Germline V CDR1 and CDR2: SEHNR, FQNEAQ (reference sequence). V was clipped by 1 base and J by 10 bases; unmatched bases: 18. CDR3 nucleotides: TGTGCCAGCAGCTTAGTCCCTCCCTGGACAGGACCAGGAAGAGCTTTCTTT. This translates into CASSLVPPWTGPGRAFF.

The chain is built from TRBV4-2 and TRBJ1-6; 8 positions agree with TRBD1. This CDR3 is 15 amino acids long. Germline loops: CDR1 LGHNA, CDR2 YNFKEQ. V shed 3 bases and J 6 bases; nucleotides not matched to a gene: 4. CDR3 loop: CASSHPGQVNSPLHF. In DNA form, the CDR3 reads TGTGCCAGCAGCCACCCGGGACAGGTTAATTCACCCCTCCACTTT.

CDR3 nucleotides: TGTGCCAGCAGTCCCGAGACCGCTGGCGGAAACGTCGACTACGAGCAGTACTTC. Translating gives CASSPETAGGNVDYEQYF. The chain couples TRBV28 to TRBJ2-7; D is ambiguous. Germline CDR1 and CDR2: MDHEN and SYDVKM. The CDR3 has 18 amino acids. Trimming stripped 5 bases from V and 3 bases from J, with 26 bases between.

The chain employs TRBV27 and TRBJ2-5; 15 bases align to TRBD2. This CDR3 is 16 amino acids long. CDR1 and CDR2 from the germline V gene are MNHEY and SMNVEV (reference sequence). The V and J ends lost 8 bases and 3 bases, in that order; junction bases with no gene match: 7. This chain's CDR3 is CASARTSGREKETQYF. CDR3 nucleotide sequence: TGTGCCAGCGCCCGGACTAGCGGGAGGGAGAAAGAGACCCAGTACTTC.

V usage is TRBV18 and J usage is TRBJ2-3; the match to TRBD2 covers 7 bases. The length of the CDR3 is 22 residues. Germline V gives CDR1 KGHSH, CDR2 LQKENI. Trimming took 3 bases from V and 2 from J; bases not matched to a gene: 26. Here the CDR3 reads CASSPLGKIPLWASGPTDTQYF. The CDR3, as DNA: TGTGCCAGCTCACCCCTTGGTAAGATACCCCTTTGGGCTAGCGGCCCCACAGATACGCAGTATTTT.

The chain employs TRBV18 and TRBJ1-2, with 8 bases identical to TRBD1. Germline V CDR1 and CDR2: KGHSH, LQKENI. The junction had 8 bases not matched to a gene; V was cut back by 1 base and J by 4 bases. The CDR3 totals 16 residues. As DNA, the CDR3 is TGTGCCAGCTCACCACGTGATCAGGGGGCCTCCTATGGCTACACCTTC. Translating it yields CASSPRDQGASYGYTF. Looking up the rest from reference TRBV18 and TRBJ1-2 gives the full variable domain: NAGVMQNPRHLVRRRGQEARLRCSPMKGHSHVYWYRQLPEEGLKFMVYLQKENIIDESGMPKERFSAEFPKEGPSILRIQQVVRGDSAAYFCASSPRDQGASYGYTFGSGTRLTVV.

V usage is TRBV9 and J usage is TRBJ2-1; 12 bases align to TRBD2. This CDR3 is built from 14 residues. Trimming took 3 bases from V and 9 from J; bases not matched to a gene: 4. The germline gives CDR1 SGDLS, CDR2 YYNGEE. CDR3: CASSAGLAGTEQFF. CDR3 bases: TGTGCCAGCAGCGCCGGACTAGCGGGAACTGAGCAGTTCTTC.

The V gene is TRBV7-7, the J gene TRBJ2-3; 8 nucleotides agree with TRBD2. V trimming: 5 bases; J trimming: 0 bases; junction bases outside the gene matches: 4. The CDR3 contains 15 residues. From germline, CDR1 is SSHAT and CDR2 FNYEAQ (reference sequence). The CDR3 sequence: CASSPLAGSTDTQYF. In DNA form, the CDR3 reads TGTGCCAGCAGCCCATTAGCGGGAAGCACAGATACGCAGTATTTT. Based on the CDR3 plus reference TRBV7-7 and TRBJ2-3, the full variable domain is GAGVSQSPRYKVTKRGQDVTLRCDPISSHATLYWYQQALGQGPEFLTYFNYEAQPDKSGLPSDRFSAERPEGSISTLTIQRTEQRDSAMYRCASSPLAGSTDTQYFGPGTRLTVL.

This rearrangement joins TRBV2 to TRBJ2-1; D might be TRBD1 (5 bases). V lost 2 bases to trimming and J lost 2 bases, with 10 bases between them. Germline CDR1 SNHLY, CDR2 FYNNEI. The CDR3 has 15 residues. The CDR3 protein is CASSEKGSAYNEQFF. The CDR3 region has the DNA TGTGCCAGCAGTGAAAAGGGGTCGGCCTACAATGAGCAGTTCTTC.

A word on this clone: Relative to the germline gene, one junction end is altered; a read error may explain this. The CDR3 region is CASGVGLAGGRRDTGELFF. CDR3 coding DNA: TGTGCCAGCGGCGTAGGTCTAGCGGGGGGGCGTCGGGACACCGGGGAGCTGTTTTTT. The gene calls are TRBV9 and TRBJ2-2; TRBD2 matches at 12 bases. Per the germline V gene, CDR1 is SGDLS and CDR2 is YYNGEE. The CDR3 runs to 19 residues.

This chain connects TRBV6-5 to TRBJ2-7, with 10 bases matching TRBD2. Germline CDR1 is MNHEY and CDR2 is SVGAGI. The V and J ends lost 6 bases and 0 bases, in that order; junction bases with no gene match: 5. This CDR3 has 15 amino acids. CDR3 sequence: CASSLLAGSSYEQYF. CDR3 DNA: TGTGCCAGCAGCCTACTAGCGGGGAGCTCCTACGAGCAGTACTTC.

V usage is TRBV5-4 and J usage is TRBJ2-7; 7 nucleotides match TRBD1. CDR1 and CDR2 from the germline V gene are SGHNT and YYREEE (reference sequence). This CDR3 is 14 amino acids long. Unmatched junction bases numbered 8, after V lost 2 bases and J lost 6 bases. CDR3 DNA sequence: TGTGCCAGCAGCTTTCCTCAAGGGGGCGGCGAGCAGTACTTC. Encoded protein: CASSFPQGGGEQYF.

The chain is built from TRBV4-1 and TRBJ2-7; 13 positions agree with TRBD2. Germline V gene data show CDR1 as MGHRA and CDR2 as YSYEKL. V lost 3 bases, J lost 3 bases, and 5 bases stayed unmatched. The CDR3 has 16 residues. This chain's CDR3 is CASSHPTSGRNYEQYF. CDR3 in DNA: TGCGCCAGCAGCCATCCGACTAGCGGGAGGAACTACGAGCAGTACTTC.

This clone showed up just once. The chain employs TRBV19 and TRBJ1-5; 7 nucleotides align to TRBD1. Germline-derived CDR1 and CDR2 are LNHDA and SQIVND (reference sequence). J gave up 1 base and V 10 bases, and 10 bases lay outside the gene matches. This CDR3 has 15 residues. The CDR3, as DNA: TGTGCCACAGAGGACAGGCCGGGGAGCAATCAGCCCCAGCATTTT. It translates to CATEDRPGSNQPQHF.

The chain recombines TRBV19 with TRBJ1-5, with 9 nucleotides matching TRBD1. In germline, CDR1 is LNHDA, CDR2 SQIVND (reference sequence). The CDR3 runs to 16 residues. V lost 7 bases, J lost 6 bases, and 13 bases stayed unmatched. The CDR3 region is CASNRSGQGGTQPQHF. The CDR3 bases are TGTGCCAGTAACCGGTCGGGACAGGGTGGAACTCAGCCCCAGCATTTT.

The chain has TRBV5-4 and TRBJ1-1, with TRBD1 as a possible D gene (5 bases). Trimming shortened V by 10 bases and J by 2 bases, and 24 bases separated the two germline ends. CDR1 SGHNT and CDR2 YYREEE come from the germline V gene (reference sequence). The length of the CDR3 is 16 residues. The CDR3 loop reads CASHGDWNVINTEAFF. The CDR3 DNA reads TGTGCCTCCCATGGGGACTGGAACGTCATAAACACTGAAGCTTTCTTT.

V and J are TRBV19 and TRBJ2-1, with a weak D call TRBD2 (5 bases). This CDR3 has 14 residues. Germline V gives CDR1 LNHDA, CDR2 SQIVND (reference sequence). V lost 10 bases to trimming and J lost 3 bases, with 16 bases between them. The CDR3 reads CATSPDSFYNEQFF. The CDR3 DNA reads TGTGCCACCTCTCCGGACTCCTTCTACAATGAGCAGTTCTTC.

DNA for the CDR3: TGTGCCATCGGTCGGGACAACTCGCCGGGTGGTGGCTACACCTTC. Protein sequence: CAIGRDNSPGGGYTF. This chain links TRBV10-3 with TRBJ1-2; D is possibly TRBD1 (6 bases). The CDR3 is 15 residues long. The germline gives CDR1 ENHRY, CDR2 SYGVKD. V was clipped by 8 bases and J by 7 bases, with 23 bases between them.

V and J are TRBV9 and TRBJ2-1; 12 bases are a match to TRBD2. The CDR3 extends over 15 amino acids. Germline V gene data show CDR1 as SGDLS and CDR2 as YYNGEE. The V and J ends lost 2 bases and 5 bases, in that order; junction bases with no gene match: 2. The CDR3 protein is CASSVGLAGNNEQFF. In nucleotides, the CDR3 is TGTGCCAGCAGCGTCGGACTAGCGGGGAACAATGAGCAGTTCTTC.

The rearrangement links TRBV5-1 to TRBJ2-7, with D unresolved. This CDR3 region has 14 residues. Germline V gene sequence: CDR1 SGHRS, CDR2 YFSETQ. Trimming pared 0 bases from V and 3 bases from J, leaving 10 bases between. CDR3 DNA: TGCGCCAGCAGCTTGGAGCACTACCTCTACGAGCAGTACTTC. Translating it yields CASSLEHYLYEQYF.

V and J are TRBV6-5 and TRBJ2-5; TRBD1 matches at 7 bases. This CDR3 is built from 15 residues. V was pared by 6 bases and J by 1 base, with 8 bases of the junction left unmatched. Germline CDR1 reads MNHEY; CDR2 reads SVGAGI. In nucleotides, the CDR3 is TGTGCCAGCAGCTCCCTCGGGACAGCCCAAGAGACCCAGTACTTC. Translating gives CASSSLGTAQETQYF.

The V and J genes are TRBV30 and TRBJ2-5; 10 positions agree with TRBD2. The ends lost 3 bases at V and 4 bases at J; junction bases unmatched: 8. Germline V CDR1 and CDR2: GTSNPN, SVGIG (reference sequence). The CDR3 covers 15 residues. Here the CDR3 DNA reads TGTGCCTGGAGCCCGCTAGCGGGGGCCCGAGAGACCCAGTACTTC. Its translation is CAWSPLAGARETQYF.